The 20 T cell receptor beta chains presented below share a single source sample, sequenced in a study of blood T cell repertoires in COVID-19. The protocol was immunoSEQ multiplex PCR, while the TCRdb copy is restricted to in-frame clones and leaves out a portion. The sample holds fewer than 80,000 clones; around 76% are singletons and the top ten take around 5%. Sequencing used peripheral blood. The receptor set was obtained from a human donor in a cohort sampled during active COVID-19.

The chain employs TRBV9 and TRBJ2-5, with D possibly TRBD2 on 6 matching bases. Trimming cost V 0 bases and J 4 bases, with 13 bases left between them. The CDR3 extends over 15 amino acids. Germline assignment: CDR1 SGDLS and CDR2 YYNGEE. The CDR3 is CASSVAGGFRETQYF. The CDR3 DNA reads TGTGCCAGCAGCGTAGCCGGAGGGTTTAGAGAGACCCAGTACTTC.

J is TRBJ2-3 and V is TRBV6-5; D is perhaps TRBD2 (6 bases). Germline V gene data show CDR1 as MNHEY and CDR2 as SVGAGI. The CDR3 loop spans 15 amino acids. The V and J ends lost 7 bases and 3 bases respectively, with 17 bases between them. The chain's CDR3 is CASTAAGIGTDTQYF. The CDR3, as DNA: TGTGCCAGCACCGCGGCGGGGATTGGGACAGATACGCAGTATTTT.

The chain employs TRBV12-3 or TRBV12-4 and TRBJ1-6; D is uncertain. V lost 0 bases and J 13 bases, leaving 10 bases between the germline ends. The CDR3 sequence is 13 residues long. CDR3 in amino acids: CASSLAGGGPLHF. As DNA, the CDR3 is TGTGCCAGCAGTTTAGCGGGCGGCGGGCCCCTCCACTTT.

This clone came up once. The chain has TRBV7-9 and TRBJ2-5; 12 bases are a match to TRBD2. Germline values: CDR1 SEHNR, CDR2 FQNEAQ (reference sequence). This CDR3 comprises 16 residues. After removal of 4 bases from V and 5 bases from J, the junction contained 8 bases not matched to a gene. CDR3 region: CASSSWTSGVWETQYF. The CDR3 DNA reads TGTGCCAGCAGCTCCTGGACTAGCGGGGTTTGGGAGACCCAGTACTTC. The whole variable domain, filled in from reference TRBV7-9 and TRBJ2-5, reads DTGVSQNPRHKITKRGQNVTFRCDPISEHNRLYWYRQTLGQGPEFLTYFQNEAQLEKSRLLSDRFSAERPKGSFSTLEIQRTEQGDSAMYLCASSSWTSGVWETQYFGPGTRLLVL.

The chain couples TRBV18 to TRBJ2-3; TRBD2 matches at 10 bases. Germline CDR1 is KGHSH and CDR2 is LQKENI. The ends lost 3 bases at V and 4 bases at J; junction bases unmatched: 4. CDR3 length equals 15 residues. The CDR3 nucleotides read TGTGCCAGCTCACCCGGACTAGCGGCCCCAGATACGCAGTATTTT. Translating it yields CASSPGLAAPDTQYF.

This clone was seen a single time. In DNA, the CDR3 is TGTGCCAGCAGTGAGAGGAGCTCCTACGAGCAGTACTTC. Protein: CASSERSSYEQYF. V is TRBV2 and J is TRBJ2-7; D unresolved. Trimming took 3 bases from V and 0 from J, leaving 6 bases between them. The V gene's germline CDR1 is SNHLY and CDR2 FYNNEI. The CDR3 consists of 13 residues.

The rearrangement joins TRBV25-1 to TRBJ1-5; TRBD1 matches at 9 bases. V dropped 6 bases and J dropped 3; count of bases not matched to a gene: 3. CDR3 length: 14 residues. Germline V lookup: CDR1 MGHDK, CDR2 SYGVNS. As DNA, the CDR3 is TGTGCCAGCAGGGGACAGGGAACCAATCAGCCCCAGCATTTT. Its translation is CASRGQGTNQPQHF.

The chain recombines TRBV2 with TRBJ1-2; perhaps TRBD1 as D (6 bases). The length of the CDR3 is 13 residues. CDR1 and CDR2 (germline): SNHLY, FYNNEI. Deletions cut 4 bases from V and 4 bases from J, with 10 bases between. CDR3 sequence: CASSVDSLYGYTF. CDR3 bases: TGTGCCAGCAGTGTGGACAGCCTCTATGGCTACACCTTC. Using reference TRBV2 and TRBJ1-2 for the parts outside the CDR3, the full variable domain is EPEVTQTPSHQVTQMGQEVILRCVPISNHLYFYWYRQILGQKVEFLVSFYNNEISEKSEIFDDQFSVERPDGSNFTLKIRSTKLEDSAMYFCASSVDSLYGYTFGSGTRLTVV.

This chain links TRBV30 with TRBJ1-1; unclear D gene. Germline CDR1 and CDR2: GTSNPN and SVGIG (reference sequence). The CDR3 covers 11 residues. Deletions cut 0 bases from V and 8 bases from J, with 7 bases between. The CDR3: CAWSVSVEAFF. Here the CDR3 DNA reads TGTGCCTGGAGTGTTAGCGTCGAAGCTTTCTTT.

The chain employs TRBV7-3 and TRBJ2-3, with 8 bases matching TRBD2. This CDR3 has 15 amino acids. J lost 6 bases, V lost 5 bases, and 10 bases had no gene match. The V gene's germline CDR1 is SGHTA and CDR2 FQGTGA. Written as DNA, the CDR3 is TGTGCCAGCAGCCCCACCGGGGGGGCGGGTGATACGCAGTATTTT. Translated, it gives CASSPTGGAGDTQYF.

The rearrangement links TRBV19 to TRBJ1-1, with 12 positions matching TRBD1. Trimming removed 5 bases from V and 0 bases from J; junction bases left unmatched: 7. The CDR3 has 17 amino acids. In germline, CDR1 is LNHDA, CDR2 SQIVND (reference sequence). The CDR3: CASSPRDRGLLNTEAFF. The CDR3 nucleotides read TGTGCCAGTAGTCCCCGGGACAGGGGGCTTCTGAACACTGAAGCTTTCTTT.

The chain is built from TRBV7-3 and TRBJ2-7; TRBD2 agrees at 9 bases. The CDR3 runs 16 residues. The junction had 10 bases not matched to a gene; V was cut back by 2 bases and J by 5 bases. Germline values: CDR1 SGHTA, CDR2 FQGTGA. CDR3 in amino acids: CASSLLRLAGSHEQYF. CDR3 in DNA: TGTGCCAGCAGCTTACTTCGGCTAGCGGGGTCCCACGAGCAGTACTTC.

This chain links TRBV5-1 with TRBJ2-7, with 7 positions matching TRBD1. CDR3 length: 14 residues. Looked up from germline, CDR1 is SGHRS and CDR2 is YFSETQ. V was pared by 3 bases and J by 5 bases, with 8 bases of the junction left unmatched. The CDR3, as DNA: TGCGCCAGCAGCTCCCTGAGGGGGCCCCACGAGCAGTACTTC. Its translation: CASSSLRGPHEQYF.

The V and J genes are TRBV11-1 and TRBJ1-2; 10 bases map to TRBD1. Germline CDR1 SGHAT, CDR2 FQDESV (reference sequence). Trimming cost V 2 bases and J 7 bases; bases outside gene matches: 7. The CDR3 contains 15 residues. For the CDR3, the DNA is TGTGCCAGCAGCTTAACCGGGACAGGGGATTTTGGCTACACCTTC. Translation gives CASSLTGTGDFGYTF.

The genes are TRBV4-1 and TRBJ2-1; the D is unclear. The CDR3 is 13 amino acids. Germline V gives CDR1 MGHRA, CDR2 YSYEKL. V gave up 1 base and J gave up 9 bases, with 10 bases separating them. CDR3 coding DNA: TGCGCCAGCAGCCAAGTCTCTGGCGGTGAGCAGTTCTTC. Protein sequence: CASSQVSGGEQFF.

The rearrangement links TRBV14 to TRBJ2-7; 12 positions agree with TRBD1. The CDR3 sequence is 15 residues long. Unmatched junction bases numbered 6, after V lost 3 bases and J lost 6 bases. Germline V gene data show CDR1 as SGHDN and CDR2 as FVKESK. The CDR3 DNA reads TGTGCCAGCAGCCAGGGACAGGGGGCTTCGTCCGAGCAGTACTTC. This codes for CASSQGQGASSEQYF.

The chain has TRBV5-5 and TRBJ1-3; perhaps TRBD1 as D (6 bases). Per the germline V gene, CDR1 is SGHKS and CDR2 is YYEKEE (reference sequence). CDR3 size: 14 residues. The V and J ends lost 4 bases and 4 bases respectively, with 12 bases between them. The CDR3 coding sequence is TGTGCCAGCAGCCTCGGGACAAACGGAAACACCATATATTTT. Translating it yields CASSLGTNGNTIYF.

The V call is TRBV7-2, the J call TRBJ2-7, with TRBD1 identical over 7 bases. Germline assignment: CDR1 SGHTA and CDR2 FQGNSA. Germline trimming cut 5 bases from V and 2 bases from J; bases unmatched to any gene: 6. The CDR3 has 14 residues. The CDR3 DNA sequence: TGTGCCAGCAGCGAGACGACAGGGCCCTACGAGCAGTACTTC. Translated, it gives CASSETTGPYEQYF.

This chain joins TRBV6-5 and TRBJ2-3, with 11 bases that match TRBD2. Trimming cost V 4 bases and J 3 bases; bases outside gene matches: 3. Germline lookup yields CDR1 MNHEY and CDR2 SVGAGI. There are 15 residues in the CDR3. CDR3 sequence: CASSSSGGRTDTQYF. The DNA of the CDR3 is TGTGCCAGCAGTTCTAGCGGGGGGAGGACAGATACGCAGTATTTT.

This chain joins TRBV25-1 and TRBJ1-6, with D possibly matching TRBD1 (6 bases). The CDR3 spans 15 residues. Germline V gives CDR1 MGHDK, CDR2 SYGVNS. The ends were cut back, 1 base at V and 5 bases at J, with 9 bases in the middle. The CDR3 sequence is CASSEFTGHNSPLHF. CDR3 DNA: TGTGCCAGCAGTGAATTTACAGGGCATAATTCACCCCTCCACTTT. Full variable domain (outside the CDR3, taken from reference TRBV25-1 and TRBJ1-6): EADIYQTPRYLVIGTGKKITLECSQTMGHDKMYWYQQDPGMELHLIHYSYGVNSTEKGDLSSESTVSRIRTEHFPLTLESARPSHTSQYLCASSEFTGHNSPLHFGNGTRLTVT.